What follows are 31 T cell receptor beta chains derived from one specimen sequenced in a study of cytomegalovirus exposure and HLA in healthy donors. With 60 Vbeta and 13 Jbeta primers, the PCR was carried out. The protocol was immunoSEQ multiplex PCR, while the TCRdb copy is restricted to in-frame clones and leaves out a portion. The sample lists some 130,000 clones, approximately 74% occurring once. The specimen sequenced was PBMCs. All receptors come from a male donor in good health and CMV-seronegative.

The V and J genes are TRBV18 and TRBJ1-1, with TRBD1 matching over 7 bases. The CDR3 contains 15 residues. Germline CDR1 is KGHSH and CDR2 is LQKENI. V was pared by 6 bases and J by 1 base, with 8 bases of the junction left unmatched. The CDR3 DNA is TGTGCCAGCTCTCTCCGACAGGGAAAGAACACTGAAGCTTTCTTT. It codes for CASSLRQGKNTEAFF.

V gene TRBV9 combines with J gene TRBJ2-5, with TRBD2 matching 11 bases. Germline CDR1 and CDR2: SGDLS and YYNGEE. J was trimmed by 6 bases and V by 6 bases; bases with no gene match: 10. The CDR3 contains 15 residues. CDR3 nucleotides: TGTGCCAGCACCACTAGCGGGGGCGAGCTTCAGACCCAGTACTTC. The encoded protein is CASTTSGGELQTQYF.

This rearrangement joins TRBV5-1 to TRBJ2-5; no definite D call. The V end was cut by 0 bases, the J end by 0 bases, with 9 bases between. The CDR3 runs to 15 residues. Germline CDR1 is SGHRS and CDR2 is YFSETQ. CDR3 DNA: TGCGCCAGCAGCTTGGCCCTCGGGTACCAAGAGACCCAGTACTTC. Translated, it gives CASSLALGYQETQYF.

This chain uses TRBV9 with TRBJ2-7, with 7 bases identical to TRBD1. V shed 3 bases and J 5 bases; nucleotides not matched to a gene: 8. Germline V CDR1 and CDR2: SGDLS, YYNGEE. This CDR3 comprises 14 residues. The CDR3 nucleotides are TGTGCCAGCAGCGCCTCCGGGACAGTCGACGAGCAGTACTTC. This gives the protein CASSASGTVDEQYF.

V is TRBV6-6 and J is TRBJ2-7; D is ambiguous. The V gene lost 6 bases and the J gene lost 6 bases, with 18 bases spanning the gap. The CDR3 is made up of 14 amino acids. CDR1 is MNHNY and CDR2 is SVGAGI in the germline V gene (reference sequence). CDR3 residues: CASSPYEPPSEQYF. The CDR3 DNA sequence: TGTGCCAGCAGCCCGTATGAGCCCCCGAGCGAGCAGTACTTC.

This clone was counted between two and nine times. V gene TRBV7-2 combines with J gene TRBJ2-1, with 8 positions matching TRBD1. The CDR3 sequence is 15 residues long. Germline V gene data show CDR1 as SGHTA and CDR2 as FQGNSA. J was trimmed by 2 bases and V by 3 bases; bases with no gene match: 3. This CDR3 is CASSLTTGAYNEQFF. The CDR3 nucleotides read TGTGCCAGCAGCTTGACGACAGGGGCCTACAATGAGCAGTTCTTC. The full variable domain, its missing parts supplied by reference TRBV7-2 and TRBJ2-1, is GAGVSQSPSNKVTEKGKDVELRCDPISGHTALYWYRQSLGQGLEFLIYFQGNSAPDKSGLPSDRFSAERTGGSVSTLTIQRTQQEDSAVYLCASSLTTGAYNEQFFGPGTRLTVL.

The rearrangement uses TRBV5-1 and TRBJ2-5; 10 nucleotides match TRBD2. V was clipped by 4 bases and J by 5 bases; unmatched bases: 14. The CDR3 runs to 17 residues. Germline CDR1 reads SGHRS; CDR2 reads YFSETQ. The chain's CDR3 is CASSPDGLAVPQETQYF. For the CDR3, the DNA is TGCGCCAGCAGCCCGGATGGACTAGCGGTACCACAGGAGACCCAGTACTTC.

This clone was seen just once. The chain has TRBV4-3 and TRBJ2-7; D perhaps matches TRBD2 (7 bases). The length of the CDR3 is 16 residues. Germline loops: CDR1 LGHNA, CDR2 YSLEER. V lost 2 bases and J lost 5, with 19 bases in between. The CDR3 is CASSQSVGAGDDEQYF. The CDR3 DNA follows: TGCGCCAGCAGCCAATCGGTGGGGGCGGGAGATGACGAGCAGTACTTC.

The J gene is TRBJ2-3, the V gene TRBV10-3, with D uncertain. With 3 bases removed from V and 5 bases from J, the gap between germline ends came to 12 bases. Germline lookup yields CDR1 ENHRY and CDR2 SYGVKD. The CDR3 spans 14 residues. The CDR3 reads CAISDSGTEDTQYF. The CDR3 coding sequence is TGTGCCATCAGTGATTCAGGAACGGAAGATACGCAGTATTTT.

The CDR3 DNA sequence: TGTGCCAGCAGTGACACAGAGAACACTGAAGCTTTCTTT. It specifies CASSDTENTEAFF. The chain links TRBV6-1 to TRBJ1-1; D gene ambiguous. CDR1 MNHNS and CDR2 SASEGT come from the germline V gene. V shed 3 bases and J shed 1 base, with 6 bases lying between them. This CDR3 comprises 13 residues.

The rearrangement uses TRBV10-3 and TRBJ2-5; possible D gene TRBD2, 6 bases. Germline V gives CDR1 ENHRY, CDR2 SYGVKD. V lost 6 bases and J lost 1, with 15 bases in between. The CDR3 covers 15 residues. This chain's CDR3 is CAIRMEGRGQETQYF. The CDR3 DNA is TGTGCCATCAGGATGGAGGGACGGGGCCAAGAGACCCAGTACTTC.

V and J are TRBV19 and TRBJ1-2, with 8 bases identical to TRBD1. Germline CDR1 and CDR2: LNHDA and SQIVND (reference sequence). This CDR3 is built from 15 residues. With V trimmed by 8 bases and J by 0 bases, 8 bases remained unmatched. Written as DNA, the CDR3 is TGTGCCAGTCGACCGGGACAGGCTTCTAACTATGGCTACACCTTC. Translated: CASRPGQASNYGYTF.

The chain joins TRBV29-1 to TRBJ2-1; the D gene is possibly TRBD2 (6 bases). Germline loops: CDR1 SQVTM, CDR2 ANQGSEA. The CDR3 extends over 11 amino acids. V was clipped by 3 bases and J by 7 bases, with 7 bases between them. The CDR3 DNA reads as TGCAGCGTTGATCGGGGGAATGAGCAGTTCTTC. Its translation is CSVDRGNEQFF.

This chain links TRBV9 with TRBJ2-5, with TRBD1 as a possible D gene (6 bases). The germline CDR1 and CDR2 sequences are SGDLS and YYNGEE. The CDR3 runs 14 residues. V lost 0 bases to trimming and J lost 4 bases, with 10 bases between them. Here the CDR3 DNA reads TGTGCCAGCAGCGTAGAGGGCAGGGGAGAGACCCAGTACTTC. Translation: CASSVEGRGETQYF.

This chain links TRBV6-5 with TRBJ2-7; 7 bases fit TRBD1. With V trimmed by 4 bases and J by 0 bases, 6 bases remained unmatched. This CDR3 comprises 15 residues. Germline assignment: CDR1 MNHEY and CDR2 SVGAGI. CDR3 sequence (DNA): TGTGCCAGCAGTTCAACAGGGGACACCTCCTACGAGCAGTACTTC. Amino acids: CASSSTGDTSYEQYF.

CDR3 region: CASRGTLGDTEAFF. CDR3 bases: TGTGCCAGCAGGGGGACTCTAGGGGACACTGAAGCTTTCTTT. The V and J genes are TRBV5-4 and TRBJ1-1; D possibly corresponds to TRBD1 (5 bases). V was pared by 5 bases and J by 3 bases, with 14 bases between. This CDR3 is built from 14 residues. Germline V gene data show CDR1 as SGHNT and CDR2 as YYREEE (reference sequence).

The V and J genes are TRBV9 and TRBJ1-6; maybe TRBD1 (6 bases). V gave up 0 bases and J gave up 7 bases, with 14 bases separating them. Germline CDR1 SGDLS, CDR2 YYNGEE. The CDR3 is 16 residues long. The CDR3 DNA reads TGTGCCAGCAGCGTAGCCACTACACAGGGAAATTCACCCCTCCACTTT. Translation gives CASSVATTQGNSPLHF.

J is TRBJ2-5 and V is TRBV9; the match to TRBD2 covers 8 bases. The germline V gene encodes CDR1 SGDLS and CDR2 YYNGEE. There are 17 residues in the CDR3. The trim removed 2 bases at V and 4 bases at J, leaving 13 bases unmatched. The DNA of the CDR3 is TGTGCCAGCAGCGTTTCCCCCGGGGGGGCCATCCGAGAGACCCAGTACTTC. This translates into CASSVSPGGAIRETQYF.

The rearrangement joins TRBV18 to TRBJ1-1; 8 bases line up with TRBD1. The V gene's germline CDR1 is KGHSH and CDR2 LQKENI. The CDR3 is made up of 14 amino acids. Trimming took 4 bases from V and 3 from J; bases not matched to a gene: 4. CDR3 residues: CASSLVTGDTEAFF. Written as DNA, the CDR3 is TGTGCCAGCTCACTCGTGACAGGGGACACTGAAGCTTTCTTT.

The gene calls are TRBV6-1 and TRBJ2-7; 7 nucleotides line up with TRBD2. The CDR3 is 15 residues long. Germline CDR1 is MNHNS and CDR2 is SASEGT. The V and J ends lost 6 bases and 5 bases, in that order; junction bases with no gene match: 13. DNA of the CDR3: TGTGCCAGCAGCGTGGGGCTAGCGGTGAAAAACGAGCAGTACTTC. Translated: CASSVGLAVKNEQYF.

This chain links TRBV19 with TRBJ1-1, with D possibly TRBD1 on 6 matching bases. With 6 bases removed from V and 1 base from J, the gap between germline ends came to 12 bases. Germline V gene data show CDR1 as LNHDA and CDR2 as SQIVND (reference sequence). The CDR3 totals 14 residues. DNA for the CDR3: TGTGCCAGTAGCCCAAGACAGGAGAACACTGAAGCTTTCTTT. It specifies CASSPRQENTEAFF.

The V and J genes are TRBV15 and TRBJ2-5; unclear D gene. The assigned J gene may be wrong: the sequence end matches TRBJ2-7 better. Germline V gene lookup returns CDR1 LNHNV and CDR2 YYDKDF (reference sequence). The CDR3 consists of 15 residues. The CDR3 spells CATSRDRQVSYEQYF. The DNA of the CDR3 is TGTGCCACCAGCAGAGATCGGCAGGTCTCCTACGAGCAGTACTTC.

This clone was counted once. The V call is TRBV28, the J call TRBJ1-1; 9 bases map to TRBD1. This CDR3 is built from 14 residues. The ends lost 3 bases at V and 4 bases at J; junction bases unmatched: 3. Germline loops: CDR1 MDHEN, CDR2 SYDVKM. Here the CDR3 reads CASSFTGGLTEAFF. CDR3 coding DNA: TGTGCCAGCAGTTTCACAGGGGGCCTCACTGAAGCTTTCTTT.

This clone was picked up a small number of times. The chain combines TRBV2 with TRBJ1-5; the match to TRBD1 covers 10 bases. CDR3 size: 16 residues. V lost 6 bases, J lost 7 bases, and 12 bases stayed unmatched. CDR1 is SNHLY and CDR2 is FYNNEI in the germline V gene. This CDR3 is CASSRTLTGGRQPQHF. The CDR3 DNA is TGTGCCAGCAGCAGAACTTTGACAGGGGGCAGACAGCCCCAGCATTTT.

This clone occurred once. V and J are TRBV6-1 and TRBJ2-7; D call uncertain. The CDR3 covers 17 residues. Germline V gene data show CDR1 as MNHNS and CDR2 as SASEGT. With 2 bases removed from V and 4 bases from J, the gap between germline ends came to 21 bases. The CDR3 region has the DNA TGTGCCAGCAGTGAATTGTACATCAGGATTCGGCAGTACGAGCAGTACTTC. Translating it yields CASSELYIRIRQYEQYF.

The sample holds a few counts of this clone. The chain has TRBV11-3 and TRBJ2-1; D is unresolved. Trimming took 8 bases from V and 0 from J, leaving 8 bases between them. Germline assignment: CDR1 SGHNT and CDR2 YENEEA. The CDR3 has 13 amino acids. The CDR3: CASSFSSYNEQFF. CDR3 coding DNA: TGTGCCAGCTCTTTTAGCTCCTACAATGAGCAGTTCTTC.

The chain has TRBV4-2 and TRBJ1-4; no firm D call. Between the trimmed V and J ends, which lost 2 bases and 8 bases, there was a span of 3 bases. Germline V lookup: CDR1 LGHNA, CDR2 YNFKEQ. The CDR3 length is 11 residues. CDR3 sequence reads: CASSQLEKLFF. The DNA of the CDR3 is TGTGCCAGCAGCCAACTGGAAAAACTGTTTTTT.

This clone appeared once. This sequence joins TRBV7-6 and TRBJ2-5; TRBD1 matches at 7 bases. Germline assignment: CDR1 SGHVS and CDR2 FNYEAQ. The V segment lost 5 bases and the J segment 1 base; nucleotides outside the gene matches: 7. CDR3 size: 15 residues. In DNA form, the CDR3 reads TGTGCCAGCAGCCCTCGACAGGGACGCCAAGAGACCCAGTACTTC. Encoded protein: CASSPRQGRQETQYF.

J is TRBJ2-5 and V is TRBV5-4; D ambiguous. The CDR3 has 13 amino acids. CDR1 and CDR2 from the germline V gene are SGHNT and YYREEE (reference sequence). V was clipped by 2 bases and J by 2 bases, with 7 bases between them. The CDR3 protein is CASSFRRQETQYF. CDR3 DNA sequence: TGTGCCAGCAGCTTTCGCAGGCAAGAGACCCAGTACTTC.

The chain couples TRBV9 to TRBJ2-3; a possible D gene is TRBD1 (7 bases). Deletions cut 4 bases from V and 0 bases from J, with 15 bases between. The CDR3 spans 16 residues. Germline V gene lookup returns CDR1 SGDLS and CDR2 YYNGEE. CDR3 bases: TGTGCCAGCAGCCGAGCTCAGGGGGGAAGCACAGATACGCAGTATTTT. Protein: CASSRAQGGSTDTQYF.

Turning to this clone: One end of the junction does not line up with germline, which may come from a read error. This sequence joins TRBV6-1 and TRBJ2-4, with D perhaps matching TRBD1 (6 bases). The CDR3 has 18 amino acids. Germline V lookup: CDR1 MNHNS, CDR2 SASEGT. In DNA, the CDR3 is TGTGCCAGCAGTGAACAGGGTGTAGGGGGAAAAGCCAAAAACAGTCAGTACTTC. Encoded protein: CASSEQGVGGKAKNSQYF.